This TCR beta chain emerged from a study of blood T cell repertoires in COVID-19. Produced via immunoSEQ multiplex PCR; TCRdb's table is partial and in-frame only. The data hold under 65,000 clones, with 82% observed a single time. The CDR3 has 14 residues. The trim removed 8 bases at V and 8 bases at J, leaving 11 bases unmatched. Per the germline V gene, CDR1 is SNHLY and CDR2 is FYNNEI. The V call is TRBV2, the J call TRBJ1-4; 7 bases align to TRBD1. The TCR comes from a woman aged 55 to 70 with acute or convalescent COVID-19. Sequencing was performed on peripheral blood. The CDR3 sequence is CASDPGTESEKLFF. The CDR3 bases are TGTGCCAGCGATCCCGGGACAGAATCCGAAAAACTGTTTTTT.